Sequencing of this T cell receptor (beta chain) was carried out in a study of T cells in Graves' hyperthyroidism and ophthalmopathy (dated by TCRdb to the late 2010s). The study in broad terms: Peripheral blood was collected at initial diagnosis, before any treatment. Once sampling was done, hyperthyroidism patients were given methimazole at a starting dose of 30 mg daily, whereas ophthalmopathy patients were given high-dose intravenous methylprednisolone. In six Graves' hyperthyroidism patients, the study also compared T-cell repertoires from thyroid tissue with T-cell repertoires from blood. The 100 discovery patients were randomly divided into training and test sets at a 7:3 ratio. Whether ophthalmopathy could be predicted prospectively was tested in an independent validation cohort made up of under 20 hyperthyroidism patients plus 17 patients who later progressed to ophthalmopathy. A discovery cohort of around 98 patients, approximately 44 with Graves' ophthalmopathy and 55 to 65 with stable Graves' hyperthyroidism, was used to find distinguishing TCR V-J signatures. The paper reports TCR Vbeta CDR3 sequencing of more than 120 peripheral blood samples: 43 ophthalmopathy, fewer than 85 hyperthyroidism and approximately 17 progressor patients. Summary of the overall study and its limitations: Sample size was not statistically predetermined, and blinding of investigators to group allocation was not performed. Blood samples also contained most of the expanded thyroid clonotypes (frequency above 0.001), which suggests that blood repertoires may reflect thyroid immune responses. A 13 V-J signature model separated ophthalmopathy from stable hyperthyroidism, with around 91% sensitivity and about 81% specificity in cross-validation and 80%/75% in testing. During validation, the model predicted progression to ophthalmopathy a median of around six months ahead of onset, with more than 55% sensitivity and more than 72% specificity.

The TCR beta CDR3 regions were amplified from the RNA transcripts. The TCR CDR3 was subjected to a first round of RT-PCR using the HTBI primer set and the Qiagen OneStep RT-PCR kit. Libraries were constructed in a second round of multiplex PCR, after which size selection and purification were carried out. Sequencing of the libraries was done on an Illumina HiSeq2000 using paired-end 100 bp reads. On the authors' methods: SOAPnuke was used to process the raw data, with reads discarded if the reads contained adapters or uncalled bases, had a mean Phred below 15, or lacked an exact constant-primer or identifier match. COPE v1.2.5 was used to merge high-quality paired reads, and clonotypes were defined as unique nucleotide sequences. Clonotypes were aligned to IMGT TRBV, TRBD and TRBJ reference segments using MiTCR v1.1. The analysis was restricted to V-J combinations with a frequency above 0.0001, which together covered 99% to 99.2% of the repertoires. A TCS score was defined as the ratio between F50 (clonal expansion) and ExV (chaos), using BLOSUM62-based TCRdist between CDR3 peptides within each V-J. Welch's t-statistics and random forest reduced around 510 V-J features to fewer than 15, which were used in a naive Bayes classifier (R e1071). The public reads were quality trimmed at Q25 with fastp and then assembled into clones with MiXCR by TCRdb, keeping productive beta chains. Rows merge per CDR3 protein into single entries with the most common DNA and genes. The V and J calls shown here were made by TCRdb, not taken from the authors' results. This sample gives fewer than 650,000 distinct CDR3 sequences in total; around 14% of them show up just once. The ten largest clones add up to 7.1% of the sample.

The trim is 5 bases for V and 5 bases for J, with a gap of 12 bases between the germline ends. The CDR1 and CDR2 encoded by the germline V gene are MDHEN and SYDVKM. Including cysteine and phenylalanine, the CDR3 has 13 amino acids. The entry retains the CDR3 DNA only, 39 bases that are in frame from base 1. Ophthalmopathy patients had moderately to severely active disease, with a Clinical Activity Score of 3 or more, a NOSPECS grade of 4 or more, and a disease duration of less than 3 months. Any patient with an uncontrolled infection, another autoimmune disease, pregnancy or lactation was excluded. Diagnoses were based on clinical symptoms, serum thyroxine and TRAb, thyroid ultrasound and orbital computed tomography. PBMCs were separated from roughly 9.6 ml of fresh peripheral blood using Ficoll-Paque density gradient centrifugation. Trizol reagent was used to extract total RNA, and RNA quality was then checked on an Agilent 2100 Bioanalyzer.

Note on this clonotype: Its cognate antigen has yet to be identified. No quality values exist for individual bases; no much larger clone is one base distant.

What was sequenced was blood. The clonotype comes from a woman younger than 30 with Graves' ophthalmopathy. The sequence is built from TRBV28 and TRBJ2-5; the D gene is perhaps TRBD1 or TRBD2, as each covers 6 bases. The sequenced DNA: TGTGCCAGCAGTGGAGGGGGAGTGGAGACCCAGTACTTC. This gives the protein CASSGGGVETQYF. Outside the CDR3, residues come from the reference TRBV28 and TRBJ2-5 proteins, so the full variable domain is: DVKVTQSSRYLVKRTGEKVFLECVQDMDHENMFWYRQDPGLGLRLIYFSYDVKMKEKGDIPEGYSVSREKKERFSLILESASTNQTSMYLCASSGGGVETQYFGPGTRLLVL.